The clone carrying this T cell receptor (beta chain) was observed at least ten times. Its target is not known. The data belong to a study of regulatory T cells in long-lasting Graves disease. General study points: Persistent disease was characterized by preferential usage of TRBV28, TRBJ1-2 and TRBJ2-5.

According to the study, TCR beta libraries were built with iRepertoire HTBI primers and CDR3-region Arm-PCR. One entry per CDR3 protein results from TCRdb running MiXCR on the multiplex PCR reads. The data contain approximately 400,000 distinct CDR3 sequences, 12% of them singletons. Time point reported: newly diagnosed GD, antithyroid drugs for less than 3 months. PBMC RNA served as the TCR library source. Trimming pared 5 bases from V and 2 bases from J, leaving 8 bases between. This CDR3 is 13 amino acids long. These data also formed part of another study, on T cells in Graves' hyperthyroidism and ophthalmopathy. That work contributes: Initially, a first-round RT-PCR of the TCR CDR3 employed the HTBI primer set.

V gene TRBV12-3 or TRBV12-4 combines with J gene TRBJ2-3; unclear D gene. This clonotype was obtained from a woman aged 18-29 years with Graves disease. The source material was peripheral blood mononuclear cells (PBMCs), sampled at new diagnosis, from a patient treated with antithyroid drugs. The CDR3 nucleotides read TGTGCCAGCAGTATGGTTGCCACAGATACGCAGTATTTT. Amino acids: CASSMVATDTQYF.